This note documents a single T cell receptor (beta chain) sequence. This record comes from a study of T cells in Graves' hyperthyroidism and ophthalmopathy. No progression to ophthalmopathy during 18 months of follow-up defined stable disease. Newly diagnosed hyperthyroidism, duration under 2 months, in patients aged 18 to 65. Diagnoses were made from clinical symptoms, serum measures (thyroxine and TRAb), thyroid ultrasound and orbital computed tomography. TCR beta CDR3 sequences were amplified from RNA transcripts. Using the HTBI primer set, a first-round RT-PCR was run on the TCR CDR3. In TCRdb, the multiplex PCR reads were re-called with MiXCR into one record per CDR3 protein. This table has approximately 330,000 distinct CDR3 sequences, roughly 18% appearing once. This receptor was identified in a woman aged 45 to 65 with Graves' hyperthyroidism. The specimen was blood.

CDR3 coding DNA: TGTGCCAGCAGTAGTAACAGGGGGCCACCACCGCAGTACTTC. Translation gives CASSSNRGPPPQYF. The rearrangement joins TRBV12-3 or TRBV12-4 to TRBJ2-7, with TRBD1 identical over 9 bases. Trimming removed 5 bases from V and 9 bases from J; junction bases left unmatched: 11. The CDR3 is 14 amino acids.